A single TCR beta chain is shown here with its context. As originally analysed: How many nucleated cells were present was estimated from reference gene primer amplification. Libraries were prepared by immunoSEQ multiplex PCR; TCRdb keeps only in-frame clonotypes and omits some of them. V, J and clone size are those of that table, while D and trimming were read from the DNA. The table shows some 50,000 clones, with about 83% occurring only once. This specimen comes from a study of blood T cell repertoires in COVID-19. Study details: T cells, B-cell-depleted T cells, or PBMCs supplied cDNA or gDNA.

CDR3 length: 17 amino acids. V usage is TRBV21-1 and J usage is TRBJ2-5; the table's D call, TRBD1, has no DNA check behind it. TRBV21-1 is described as a pseudogene. The receptor's source is a woman aged 55-69 years with acute or convalescent COVID-19. The sequenced sample consisted of peripheral blood. This CDR3 is CASSKYPGGRGQETQYF. The DNA for the CDR3 is TGTGCCAGCAGCAAATATCCTGGGGGCCGGGGACAAGAGACCCAGTACTTC.